The sample holds many counts of the clone carrying this TCR beta chain. V dropped 0 bases and J dropped 2; count of bases not matched to a gene: 13. Per germline, CDR1 SGHNT and CDR2 YYREEE (reference sequence). The CDR3 totals 18 residues. These data are taken from a study of early T cells in non-severe SARS-CoV-2 infection. Across the whole study: The chains were unpaired, and the sequenced material was bulk RNA from unsorted whole blood.

Each single cDNA molecule received a unique molecular identifier. TCRdb redid the calling of the 5' RACE reads with MiXCR, one entry per CDR3 protein. The data contain tens of thousands of distinct CDR3 sequences, about 11% of them singletons. The TCR sequence derives from an adult who was a healthcare worker with PCR-confirmed SARS-CoV-2 infection or an uninfected control (not recorded which). The chain links TRBV5-4 to TRBJ2-7; 8 positions agree with TRBD1. The input for sequencing was whole blood, taken at baseline. The CDR3 loop is CASSLDPGGGPRAYEQYF. The CDR3 DNA reads as TGTGCCAGCAGCTTGGATCCAGGGGGCGGCCCCAGGGCCTACGAGCAGTACTTC.